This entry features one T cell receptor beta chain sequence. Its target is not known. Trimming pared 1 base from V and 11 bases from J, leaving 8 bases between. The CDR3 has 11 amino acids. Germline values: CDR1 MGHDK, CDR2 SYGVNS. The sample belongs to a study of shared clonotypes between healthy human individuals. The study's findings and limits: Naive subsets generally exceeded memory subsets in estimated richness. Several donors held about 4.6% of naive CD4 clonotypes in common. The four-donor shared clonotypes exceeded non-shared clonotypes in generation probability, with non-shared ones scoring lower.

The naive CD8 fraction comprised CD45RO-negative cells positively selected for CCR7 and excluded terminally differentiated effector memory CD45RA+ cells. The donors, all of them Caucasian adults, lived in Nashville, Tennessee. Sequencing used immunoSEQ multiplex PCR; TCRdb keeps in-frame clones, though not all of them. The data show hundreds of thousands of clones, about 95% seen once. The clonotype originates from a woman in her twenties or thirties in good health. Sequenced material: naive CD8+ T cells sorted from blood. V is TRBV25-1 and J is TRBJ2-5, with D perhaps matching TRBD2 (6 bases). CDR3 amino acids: CASSEWGEQYF. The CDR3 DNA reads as TGTGCCAGCAGTGAATGGGGGGAGCAGTACTTC.